The clone carrying this T cell receptor (beta chain) was picked up many times. Molecular barcoded adaptors covering alpha/delta and beta/gamma chains were used on 400 to 450 ng RNA. Each CDR3 protein is one row after TCRdb ran MiXCR on the reads. This sample yields about 61,000 distinct CDR3 sequences, of which roughly 19% are seen a single time; over 11% belongs to the top ten. This sample was included in a study of read filtering for tumor transcriptome and immune sequencing. Germline loops: CDR1 SGHRS, CDR2 YFSETQ. The CDR3 runs to 14 residues. With 0 bases clipped from V and 5 bases from J, the junction kept 2 bases outside the gene matches.

Material for sequencing was a population of CD138-negative cells sorted from bone marrow. This TCR came from a donor aged 40 or older with multiple myeloma. V usage is TRBV5-1 and J usage is TRBJ1-1; 9 nucleotides line up with TRBD1. As DNA, the CDR3 is TGCGCCAGCAGCTTGGGGACAGGGGTGACTGAAGCTTTCTTT. This encodes CASSLGTGVTEAFF.